The clone carrying this T cell receptor (beta chain) was found a few times. Its antigen remains unidentified. The sample is drawn from a study of T cells in Graves' hyperthyroidism and ophthalmopathy. V lost 5 bases and J 0 bases, leaving 14 bases between the germline ends. This CDR3 comprises 16 residues. The germline CDR1 and CDR2 sequences are KGHDR and SFDVKD. Regarding the study as a whole: Ophthalmopathy was separated from stable hyperthyroidism by a 13 V-J model.

Template material for amplifying TCR beta CDR3 regions consisted of RNA transcripts. The HTBI set primed first-round TCR CDR3 RT-PCR. MiXCR was run by TCRdb on the multiplex PCR reads, yielding one entry per CDR3 protein. The table shows over 500,000 distinct CDR3 sequences, with around 15% occurring only once. The chain employs TRBV24-1 and TRBJ2-3; a weak D match, TRBD1 (5 bases). Sequenced material: blood. This TCR was recovered from a woman in her forties with Graves' hyperthyroidism. This chain's CDR3 is CATSGPIQASTDTQYF. CDR3 in DNA: TGTGCCACCAGTGGTCCAATACAGGCCAGCACAGATACGCAGTATTTT.